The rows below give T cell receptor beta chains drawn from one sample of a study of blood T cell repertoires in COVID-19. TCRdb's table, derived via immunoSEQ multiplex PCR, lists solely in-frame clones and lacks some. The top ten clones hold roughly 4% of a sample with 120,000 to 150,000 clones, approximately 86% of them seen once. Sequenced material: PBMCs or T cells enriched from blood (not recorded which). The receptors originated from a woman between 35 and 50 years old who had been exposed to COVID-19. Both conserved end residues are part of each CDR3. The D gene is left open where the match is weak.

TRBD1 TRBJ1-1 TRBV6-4 CASSGSGQGSTEAFF
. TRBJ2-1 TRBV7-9 CASSLGLDNEQFF
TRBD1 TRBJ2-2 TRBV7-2 CASSLRGPNTGELFF
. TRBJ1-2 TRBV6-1 CASSESGIPYGYTF
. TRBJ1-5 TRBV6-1 CASSEGGGSQPQHF
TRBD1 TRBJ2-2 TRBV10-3 CAITKGQGSTGELFF
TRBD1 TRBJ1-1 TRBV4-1 CASSHGTGGTEAFF
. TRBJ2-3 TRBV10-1 CASSEAPNTQYF
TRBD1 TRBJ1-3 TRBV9 CASSVGRGTGNTIYF
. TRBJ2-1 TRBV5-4 CASSLTADNEQFF
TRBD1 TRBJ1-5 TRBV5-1 CASISRGGNQPQHF
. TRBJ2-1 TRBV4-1 CASSQVPGGEQFF
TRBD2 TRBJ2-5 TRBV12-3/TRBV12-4 CASRRGGQETQYF
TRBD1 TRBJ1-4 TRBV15 CATSRTGGSNEKLFF
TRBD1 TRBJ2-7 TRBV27 CASSPGQTYEQYF
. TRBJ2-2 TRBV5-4 CASSLGTPTGELFF
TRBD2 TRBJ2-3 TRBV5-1 CASTLAGEGTQYF
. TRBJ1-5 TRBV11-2 CASSLGVSNQPQHF
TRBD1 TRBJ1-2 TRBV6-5 CASSPSGTGPGGYTF
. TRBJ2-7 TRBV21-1 CASSKWEGDSLGDYEQYF
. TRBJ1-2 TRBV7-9 CASSVPGDYGYTF
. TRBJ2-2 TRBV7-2 CASSHGVTGELFF
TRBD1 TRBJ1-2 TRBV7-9 CASSVVPGQGVDGYTF
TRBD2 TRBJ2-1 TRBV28 CASSLRASGTGEQFF
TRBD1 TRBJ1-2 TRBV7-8 CASSLGTGYGYTF
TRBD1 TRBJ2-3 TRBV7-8 CASSFDPSTGRFTDTQYF
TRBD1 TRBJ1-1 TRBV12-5 CASGLVGQENTEAFF
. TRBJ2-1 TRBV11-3 CASSLSAGPYNEQFF
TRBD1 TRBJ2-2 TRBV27 CASSPRGRPGELFF
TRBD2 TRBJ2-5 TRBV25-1 CASSSELAGGGETQYF
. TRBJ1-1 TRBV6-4 CASSPRVGTEAFF
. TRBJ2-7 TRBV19 CASSRSGLQENEQYF
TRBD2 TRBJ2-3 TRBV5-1 CASSLQGLAGGITDTQYF
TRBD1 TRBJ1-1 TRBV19 CASSMDRDRRMNTEAFF
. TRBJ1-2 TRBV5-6 CASSLATPYGYTF
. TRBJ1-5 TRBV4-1 CASSQEAANQPQHF
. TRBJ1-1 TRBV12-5 CASGPKGAMNTEAFF
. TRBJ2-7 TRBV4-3 CASSQDWQGFYEQYF
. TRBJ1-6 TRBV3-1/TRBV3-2 CASSPRGANNSPLHF
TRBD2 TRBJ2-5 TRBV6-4 CASSGLAGYPKETQYF
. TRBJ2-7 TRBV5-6 CASSFRGLGEQYF
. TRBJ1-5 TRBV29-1 CSVLPDFGQPQHF
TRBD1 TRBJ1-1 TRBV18 CASSPGTGALNTEAFF
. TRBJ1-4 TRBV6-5 CASRDSEKLFF
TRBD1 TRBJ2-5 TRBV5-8 CASSGDRVETQYF
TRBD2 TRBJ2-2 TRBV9 CASSLDPGGKAGELFF
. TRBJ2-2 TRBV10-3 CAISESPGNTGELFF
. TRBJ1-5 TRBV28 CADGVNNQPQHF
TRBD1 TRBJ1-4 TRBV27 CASSLTGVATNEKLFF
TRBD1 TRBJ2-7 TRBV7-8 CASSLAAGGSEQYF
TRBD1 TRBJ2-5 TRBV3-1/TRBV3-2 CASSQGQGGQETQYF
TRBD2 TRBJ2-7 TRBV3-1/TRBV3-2 CASSQERRAGVSYEQYF
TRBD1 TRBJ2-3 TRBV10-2 CASSEDRGADTQYF
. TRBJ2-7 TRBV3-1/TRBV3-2 CASSQVSQGEQYF
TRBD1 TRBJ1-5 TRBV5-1 CASSPTGKTLRGHQPQHF
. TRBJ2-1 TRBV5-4 CASSFSTPAANEQFF
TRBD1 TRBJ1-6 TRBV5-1 CASRQGVANSPLHF
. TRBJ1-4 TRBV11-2 CASSPGVGEKLFF